A selection of T cell receptor beta chains follows, all from one sample in a study of siplizumab effects on memory and regulatory T cells. The data were produced by immunoSEQ multiplex PCR, yet TCRdb's version contains in-frame clones alone and is incomplete. The sample has 65,000 to 85,000 clones, roughly 93% seen once. The sample was CD8+ T cells sorted from blood. The receptors originated from a human donor in good health. The CDR3 runs from the conserved cysteine through the conserved F or W. D genes are given only for firm matches. Clone size is stated in some rows and not others, as once, few, many or a class when expanded.

d_gene: -; v_gene: TRBV4-1; j_gene: TRBJ2-5; abundance: -; CDR3aa: CASSQDGLQETQYF; CDR3nt: TGCGCCAGCAGCCAAGACGGGCTCCAAGAGACCCAGTACTTC
d_gene: -; v_gene: TRBV19; j_gene: TRBJ2-6; abundance: -; CDR3aa: CARYDSRSGANVLTF; CDR3nt: TGTGCCAGATATGACAGTCGCTCTGGGGCCAACGTCCTGACTTTC
d_gene: -; v_gene: TRBV11-2; j_gene: TRBJ2-2; abundance: -; CDR3aa: CASSLGGEIAGELFF; CDR3nt: TGTGCCAGCAGCTTAGGGGGGGAGATCGCCGGGGAGCTGTTTTTT
d_gene: -; v_gene: TRBV27; j_gene: TRBJ2-5; abundance: -; CDR3aa: CASSGVGGETQYF; CDR3nt: TGTGCCAGCAGCGGGGTGGGCGGGGAGACCCAGTACTTC
d_gene: -; v_gene: TRBV9; j_gene: TRBJ2-1; abundance: once; CDR3aa: CASSAGTHNEQFF; CDR3nt: TGTGCCAGCAGCGCCGGGACTCACAATGAGCAGTTCTTC
d_gene: TRBD1; v_gene: TRBV5-4; j_gene: TRBJ2-7; abundance: -; CDR3aa: CASSQTRDRAYEQYF; CDR3nt: TGTGCCAGCAGCCAGACGAGGGACAGGGCCTACGAGCAGTACTTC
d_gene: TRBD2; v_gene: TRBV9; j_gene: TRBJ2-1; abundance: -; CDR3aa: CASSSQQNKAGGHYNEQFF; CDR3nt: TGTGCCAGCAGCTCCCAGCAAAATAAAGCGGGGGGCCACTACAATGAGCAGTTCTTC
d_gene: -; v_gene: TRBV2; j_gene: TRBJ1-2; abundance: -; CDR3aa: CATEGGSYGYTF; CDR3nt: TGTGCCACCGAGGGGGGAAGCTATGGCTACACCTTC
d_gene: -; v_gene: TRBV28; j_gene: TRBJ2-7; abundance: -; CDR3aa: CASTSLGRSSYEQYF; CDR3nt: TGTGCCAGCACCTCGTTGGGGAGAAGCTCCTACGAGCAGTACTTC
d_gene: TRBD1; v_gene: TRBV5-1; j_gene: TRBJ1-2; abundance: -; CDR3aa: CASSLFTGDGYTF; CDR3nt: TGCGCCAGCAGCTTGTTTACAGGGGATGGCTACACCTTC
d_gene: TRBD1; v_gene: TRBV6-1; j_gene: TRBJ1-4; abundance: -; CDR3aa: CASSEGQGGEKLFF; CDR3nt: TGTGCCAGCAGTGAAGGGCAGGGGGGAGAAAAACTGTTTTTT
d_gene: -; v_gene: TRBV11-2; j_gene: TRBJ1-2; abundance: -; CDR3aa: CASSLDLALNYGYTF; CDR3nt: TGTGCCAGCAGCTTAGATCTGGCACTTAACTATGGCTACACCTTC
d_gene: -; v_gene: TRBV11-2; j_gene: TRBJ2-7; abundance: -; CDR3aa: CASSTASEYEQYF; CDR3nt: TGTGCCAGCAGCACAGCTTCGGAGTACGAGCAGTACTTC
d_gene: -; v_gene: TRBV19; j_gene: TRBJ2-2; abundance: -; CDR3aa: CATDPTGNTGELFF; CDR3nt: TGTGCCACGGATCCTACAGGGAACACCGGGGAGCTGTTTTTT
d_gene: TRBD2; v_gene: TRBV7-2; j_gene: TRBJ2-7; abundance: -; CDR3aa: CASSPGTSGVRPYEQYF; CDR3nt: TGTGCCAGCAGCCCCGGGACTAGCGGGGTGAGGCCCTACGAGCAGTACTTC
d_gene: -; v_gene: TRBV6-5; j_gene: TRBJ2-6; abundance: -; CDR3aa: CASSYSGGANVLTF; CDR3nt: TGTGCCAGCAGTTACTCGGGGGGGGCCAACGTCCTGACTTTC
d_gene: -; v_gene: TRBV6-6; j_gene: TRBJ2-7; abundance: -; CDR3aa: CASTPGPGSSYEQYF; CDR3nt: TGTGCCAGCACGCCTGGCCCGGGCAGCTCCTACGAGCAGTACTTC
d_gene: -; v_gene: TRBV11-2; j_gene: TRBJ2-2; abundance: -; CDR3aa: CASGRSNTGELFF; CDR3nt: TGTGCCAGCGGACGGTCGAACACCGGGGAGCTGTTTTTT
d_gene: -; v_gene: TRBV7-9; j_gene: TRBJ1-2; abundance: -; CDR3aa: CASSPTQGGYGYTF; CDR3nt: TGTGCCAGCAGCCCCACGCAAGGGGGCTATGGCTACACCTTC
d_gene: -; v_gene: TRBV27; j_gene: TRBJ2-3; abundance: few; CDR3aa: CASSFRGTDTQYF; CDR3nt: TGTGCCAGCAGTTTCCGCGGCACAGATACGCAGTATTTT
d_gene: -; v_gene: TRBV19; j_gene: TRBJ2-1; abundance: -; CDR3aa: CASGFGGGNEQFF; CDR3nt: TGTGCCAGTGGATTCGGAGGGGGCAATGAGCAGTTCTTC
d_gene: -; v_gene: TRBV19; j_gene: TRBJ2-1; abundance: -; CDR3aa: CASSIGGLGEQFF; CDR3nt: TGTGCCAGTAGTATAGGGGGTCTGGGTGAGCAGTTCTTC
d_gene: TRBD1; v_gene: TRBV7-9; j_gene: TRBJ1-2; abundance: -; CDR3aa: CASTSLEYGTGGDGYTF; CDR3nt: TGTGCCAGCACAAGCTTAGAGTATGGGACAGGGGGCGATGGCTACACCTTC
d_gene: TRBD2; v_gene: TRBV9; j_gene: TRBJ2-3; abundance: -; CDR3aa: CASSVGTRADTQYF; CDR3nt: TGTGCCAGCAGCGTCGGGACTAGAGCAGATACGCAGTATTTT
d_gene: -; v_gene: TRBV7-9; j_gene: TRBJ2-7; abundance: -; CDR3aa: CASSHPGESYEQYF; CDR3nt: TGTGCCAGCAGCCACCCAGGGGAGTCCTACGAGCAGTACTTC
d_gene: -; v_gene: TRBV7-4; j_gene: TRBJ1-5; abundance: -; CDR3aa: CASNITWGPGEPQHF; CDR3nt: TGTGCCAGCAACATAACGTGGGGCCCTGGAGAGCCCCAGCATTTT
d_gene: -; v_gene: TRBV9; j_gene: TRBJ2-7; abundance: -; CDR3aa: CASSANGVIEQYF; CDR3nt: TGTGCCAGCAGCGCTAACGGAGTAATCGAGCAGTACTTC
d_gene: TRBD2; v_gene: TRBV4-3; j_gene: TRBJ2-7; abundance: once; CDR3aa: CASSLSGVSYEQYF; CDR3nt: TGCGCCAGCAGCCTGAGCGGGGTCTCCTACGAGCAGTACTTC
d_gene: -; v_gene: TRBV5-6; j_gene: TRBJ1-6; abundance: -; CDR3aa: CASSLDPGTFSPLHF; CDR3nt: TGTGCCAGCAGCTTGGACCCAGGAACATTTTCACCCCTCCACTTT